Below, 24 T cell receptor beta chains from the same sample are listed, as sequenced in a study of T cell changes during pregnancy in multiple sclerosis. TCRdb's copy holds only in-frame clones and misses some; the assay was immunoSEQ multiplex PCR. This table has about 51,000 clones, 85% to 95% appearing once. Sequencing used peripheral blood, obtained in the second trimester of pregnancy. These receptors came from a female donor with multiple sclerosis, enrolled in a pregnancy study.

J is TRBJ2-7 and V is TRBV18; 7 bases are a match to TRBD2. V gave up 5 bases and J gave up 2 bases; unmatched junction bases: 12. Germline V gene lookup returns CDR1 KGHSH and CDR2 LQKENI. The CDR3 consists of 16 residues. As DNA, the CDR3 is TGTGCCAGCTCAGGTTCCGGCGGGAGCCAACCCTACGAGCAGTACTTC. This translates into CASSGSGGSQPYEQYF.

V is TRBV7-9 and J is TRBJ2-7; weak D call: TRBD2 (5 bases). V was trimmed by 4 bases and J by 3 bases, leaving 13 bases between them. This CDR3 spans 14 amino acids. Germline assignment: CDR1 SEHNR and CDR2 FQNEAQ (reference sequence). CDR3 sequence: CASSSRDLFYEQYF. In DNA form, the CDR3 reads TGTGCCAGCAGCTCCCGGGATCTTTTCTACGAGCAGTACTTC.

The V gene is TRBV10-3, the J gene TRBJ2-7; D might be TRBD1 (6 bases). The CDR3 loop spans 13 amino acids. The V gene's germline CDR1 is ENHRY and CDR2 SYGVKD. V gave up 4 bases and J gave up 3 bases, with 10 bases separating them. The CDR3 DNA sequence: TGTGCCATCAGTGTGGGGGCTGGCTACGAGCAGTACTTC. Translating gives CAISVGAGYEQYF.

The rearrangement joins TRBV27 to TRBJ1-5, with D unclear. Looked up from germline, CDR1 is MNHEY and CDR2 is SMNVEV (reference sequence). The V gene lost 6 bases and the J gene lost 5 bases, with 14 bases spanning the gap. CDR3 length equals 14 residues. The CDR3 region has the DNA TGTGCCAGCAGCCCGCGGGGTCGGGATCAGCCCCAGCATTTT. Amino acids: CASSPRGRDQPQHF.

CDR3 residues: CASSPRGLDNEKLFF. The CDR3 DNA reads as TGTGCCAGCAGTCCCAGGGGGCTAGATAATGAAAAACTGTTTTTT. The J gene is TRBJ1-4, the V gene TRBV28, with 8 bases that match TRBD1. The CDR3 totals 15 residues. The junction had 6 bases not matched to a gene; V was cut back by 5 bases and J by 4 bases. Germline V lookup: CDR1 MDHEN, CDR2 SYDVKM.

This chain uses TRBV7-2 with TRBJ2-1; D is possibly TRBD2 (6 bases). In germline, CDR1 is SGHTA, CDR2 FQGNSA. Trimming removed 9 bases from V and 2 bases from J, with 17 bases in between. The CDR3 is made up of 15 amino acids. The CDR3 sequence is CARGWGRPPYNEQFF. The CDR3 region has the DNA TGTGCCAGAGGGTGGGGGAGGCCCCCCTACAATGAGCAGTTCTTC.

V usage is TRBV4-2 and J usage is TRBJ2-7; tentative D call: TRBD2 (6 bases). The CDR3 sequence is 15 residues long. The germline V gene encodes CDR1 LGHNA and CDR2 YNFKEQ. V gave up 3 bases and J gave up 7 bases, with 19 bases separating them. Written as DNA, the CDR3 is TGTGCCAGCAGCCAGGGCTGGGAGGCTACCTCGGAGCAGTACTTC. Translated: CASSQGWEATSEQYF.

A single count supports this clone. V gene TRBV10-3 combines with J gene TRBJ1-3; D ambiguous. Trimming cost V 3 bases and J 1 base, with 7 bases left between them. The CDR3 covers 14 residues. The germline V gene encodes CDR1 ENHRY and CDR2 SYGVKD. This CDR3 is CAISEVVSGNTIYF. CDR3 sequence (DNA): TGTGCCATCAGTGAAGTAGTATCTGGAAACACCATATATTTT.

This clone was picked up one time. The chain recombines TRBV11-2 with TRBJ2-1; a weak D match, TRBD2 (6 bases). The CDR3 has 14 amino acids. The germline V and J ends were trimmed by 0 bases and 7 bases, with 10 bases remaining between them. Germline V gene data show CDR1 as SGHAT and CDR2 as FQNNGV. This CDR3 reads CASSLEPSVNEQFF. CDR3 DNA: TGTGCCAGCAGCTTAGAGCCTAGCGTAAATGAGCAGTTCTTC.

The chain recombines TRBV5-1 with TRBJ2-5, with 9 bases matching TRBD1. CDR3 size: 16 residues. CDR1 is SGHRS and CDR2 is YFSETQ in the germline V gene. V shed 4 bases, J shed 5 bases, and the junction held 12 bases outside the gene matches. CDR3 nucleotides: TGCGCCAGCAGCGCGGAACAGGGGGCTTGGGGGGAGACCCAGTACTTC. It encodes CASSAEQGAWGETQYF.

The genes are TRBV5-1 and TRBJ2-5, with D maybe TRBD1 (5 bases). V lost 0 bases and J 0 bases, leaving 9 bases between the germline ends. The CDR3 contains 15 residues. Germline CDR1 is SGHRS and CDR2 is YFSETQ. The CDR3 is CASSLETDYQETQYF. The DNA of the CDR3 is TGCGCCAGCAGCTTGGAGACAGACTACCAAGAGACCCAGTACTTC.

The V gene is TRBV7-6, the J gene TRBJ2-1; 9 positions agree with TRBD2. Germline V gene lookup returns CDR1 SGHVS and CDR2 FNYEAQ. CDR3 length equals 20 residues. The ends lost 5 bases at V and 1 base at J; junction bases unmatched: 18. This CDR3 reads CASSTSSSLAGVGSYNEQFF. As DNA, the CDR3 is TGTGCCAGCAGCACTTCTAGCTCCTTAGCGGGAGTAGGGTCCTACAATGAGCAGTTCTTC.

CDR3 sequence: CASLPSGSSYNEQFF. For the CDR3, the DNA is TGTGCCAGCCTCCCTAGCGGGAGCTCCTACAATGAGCAGTTCTTC. The gene calls are TRBV7-9 and TRBJ2-1, with 10 bases identical to TRBD2. Germline CDR1 is SEHNR and CDR2 is FQNEAQ (reference sequence). V dropped 8 bases and J dropped 0; count of bases not matched to a gene: 4. This CDR3 contains 15 residues. Full variable domain (rest looked up from reference TRBV7-9 and TRBJ2-1): DTGVSQNPRHKITKRGQNVTFRCDPISEHNRLYWYRQTLGQGPEFLTYFQNEAQLEKSRLLSDRFSAERPKGSFSTLEIQRTEQGDSAMYLCASLPSGSSYNEQFFGPGTRLTVL.

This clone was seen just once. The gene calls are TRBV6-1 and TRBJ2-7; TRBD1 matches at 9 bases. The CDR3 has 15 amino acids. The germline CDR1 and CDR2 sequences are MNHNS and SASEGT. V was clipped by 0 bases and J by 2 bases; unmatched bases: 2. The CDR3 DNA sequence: TGTGCCAGCAGTGAAGCTGGACAGGGGCCCTACGAGCAGTACTTC. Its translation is CASSEAGQGPYEQYF.

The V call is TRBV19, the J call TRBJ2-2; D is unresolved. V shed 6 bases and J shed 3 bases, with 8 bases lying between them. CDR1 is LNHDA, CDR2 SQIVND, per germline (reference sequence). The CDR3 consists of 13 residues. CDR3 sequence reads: CASSVVYTGELFF. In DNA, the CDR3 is TGTGCCAGTAGCGTTGTCTACACCGGGGAGCTGTTTTTT.

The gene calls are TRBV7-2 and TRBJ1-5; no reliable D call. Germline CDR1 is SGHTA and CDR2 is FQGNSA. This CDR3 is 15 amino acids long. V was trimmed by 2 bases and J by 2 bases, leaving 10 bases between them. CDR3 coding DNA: TGTGCCAGCAGCTTACCCCCGAGGGGCAATCAGCCCCAGCATTTT. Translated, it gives CASSLPPRGNQPQHF.

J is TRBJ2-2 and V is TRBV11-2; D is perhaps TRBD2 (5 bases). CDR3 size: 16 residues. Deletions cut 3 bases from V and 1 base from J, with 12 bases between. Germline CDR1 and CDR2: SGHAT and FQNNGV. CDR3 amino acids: CASSLIRGRNTGELFF. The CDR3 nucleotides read TGTGCCAGCAGCTTGATCCGAGGGAGGAACACCGGGGAGCTGTTTTTT.

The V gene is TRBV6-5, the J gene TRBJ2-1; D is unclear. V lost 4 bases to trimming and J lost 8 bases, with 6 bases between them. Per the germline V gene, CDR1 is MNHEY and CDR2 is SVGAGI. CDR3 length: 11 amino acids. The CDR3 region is CASSSLHEQFF. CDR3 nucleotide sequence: TGTGCCAGCAGTTCCCTTCATGAGCAGTTCTTC.

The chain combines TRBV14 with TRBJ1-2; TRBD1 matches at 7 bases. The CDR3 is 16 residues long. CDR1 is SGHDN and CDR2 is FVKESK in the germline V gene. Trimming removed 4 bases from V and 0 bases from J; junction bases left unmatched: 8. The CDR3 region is CASSPRTGRANYGYTF. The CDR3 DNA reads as TGTGCCAGCAGCCCGCGGACAGGCCGAGCTAACTATGGCTACACCTTC.

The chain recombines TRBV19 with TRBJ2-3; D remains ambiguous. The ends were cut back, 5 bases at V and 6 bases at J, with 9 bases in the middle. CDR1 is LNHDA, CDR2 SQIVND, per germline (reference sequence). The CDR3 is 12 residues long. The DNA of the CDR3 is TGTGCCAGTAGTTATACCCGGGATACGCAGTATTTT. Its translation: CASSYTRDTQYF. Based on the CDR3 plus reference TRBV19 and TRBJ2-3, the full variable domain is DGGITQSPKYLFRKEGQNVTLSCEQNLNHDAMYWYRQDPGQGLRLIYYSQIVNDFQKGDIAEGYSVSREKKESFPLTVTSAQKNPTAFYLCASSYTRDTQYFGPGTRLTVL.

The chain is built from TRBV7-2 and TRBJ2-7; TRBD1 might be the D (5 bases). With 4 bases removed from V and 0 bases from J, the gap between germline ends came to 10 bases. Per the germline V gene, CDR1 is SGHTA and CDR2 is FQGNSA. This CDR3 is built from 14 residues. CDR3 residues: CASSSWGNSYEQYF. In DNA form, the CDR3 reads TGTGCCAGCAGCTCCTGGGGCAACTCCTACGAGCAGTACTTC.

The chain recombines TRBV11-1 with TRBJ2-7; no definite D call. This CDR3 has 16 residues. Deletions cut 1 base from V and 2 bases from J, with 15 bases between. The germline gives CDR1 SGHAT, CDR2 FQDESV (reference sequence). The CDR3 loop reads CASSLDRGIKTYEQYF. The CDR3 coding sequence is TGTGCCAGCAGCTTAGATCGCGGCATAAAGACCTACGAGCAGTACTTC.

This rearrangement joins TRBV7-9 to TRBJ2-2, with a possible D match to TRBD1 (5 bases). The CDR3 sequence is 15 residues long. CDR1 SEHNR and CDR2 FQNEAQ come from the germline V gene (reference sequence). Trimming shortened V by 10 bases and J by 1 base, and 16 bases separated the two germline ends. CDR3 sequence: CATPPRQLNTGELFF. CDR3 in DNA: TGTGCCACCCCCCCCCGACAGCTGAACACCGGGGAGCTGTTTTTT.

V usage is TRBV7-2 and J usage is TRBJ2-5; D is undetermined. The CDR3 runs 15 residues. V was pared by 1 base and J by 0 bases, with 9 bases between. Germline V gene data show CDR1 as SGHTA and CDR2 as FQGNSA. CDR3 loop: CASSLDAIDQETQYF. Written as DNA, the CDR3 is TGTGCCAGCAGCTTAGACGCGATCGACCAAGAGACCCAGTACTTC.